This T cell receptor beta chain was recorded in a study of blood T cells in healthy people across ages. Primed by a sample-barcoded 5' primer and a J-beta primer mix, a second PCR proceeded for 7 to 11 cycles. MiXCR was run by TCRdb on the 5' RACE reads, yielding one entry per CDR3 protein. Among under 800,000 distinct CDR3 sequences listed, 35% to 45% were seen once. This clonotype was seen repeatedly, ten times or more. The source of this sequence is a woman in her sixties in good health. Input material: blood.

Written as DNA, the CDR3 is TGCAGTGCTATTTGGTCGGGGGCGGGGGGGAATCAGCCCCAGCATTTT. Translating it yields CSAIWSGAGGNQPQHF. The chain has TRBV20-1 and TRBJ1-5; a possible D gene is TRBD1 (6 bases). The CDR3 is 16 amino acids. Germline V gene sequence: CDR1 DFQATT, CDR2 SNEGSKA (reference sequence). The V end lost 4 bases, the J end lost 4 bases, and 20 bases lay between the germline ends.